The clone carrying this T cell receptor beta chain is deemed large (0.1 to 1%). Its target is not known. Time point in this sample: sample taken at primary tumor resection. MiXCR was run by TCRdb on the 5' RACE reads, yielding one entry per CDR3 protein. The sample lists about 1,000 distinct CDR3 sequences; roughly a third were seen once. The sample belongs to a study of spatial heterogeneity in lung cancer. Study conclusions and caveats: It was found that expanded intratumoral alpha and beta TCR counts tracked tumor mutation counts.

CDR1 and CDR2 from the germline V gene are DFQATT and SNEGSKA (reference sequence). Trimming took 2 bases from V and 3 from J; bases not matched to a gene: 11. This CDR3 has 17 residues. The rearrangement uses TRBV20-1 and TRBJ2-7; 12 positions match TRBD2. This clonotype was obtained from a male donor with early-stage non-small cell lung cancer. Sample: lung tumor tissue, taken at surgery. CDR3 protein: CSARTVTSGGYRYEQYF. The CDR3 nucleotides read TGCAGTGCTAGAACTGTGACTAGCGGGGGTTATCGCTACGAGCAGTACTTC.